Below are 15 T cell receptor beta chains sequenced from a single sample in a study of blood T cell repertoires in COVID-19. Assay: immunoSEQ multiplex PCR; the TCRdb copy retains only in-frame clones and omits some. In the table there are tens of thousands of clones, about 80% of which are singletons. The sequenced sample consisted of peripheral blood. These receptors came from a woman older than 75 with acute or convalescent COVID-19.

The V gene is TRBV4-1, the J gene TRBJ1-1; TRBD1 matches 9 bases. J was trimmed by 4 bases and V by 4 bases; bases with no gene match: 4. The CDR3 is made up of 14 amino acids. CDR1 and CDR2 from the germline V gene are MGHRA and YSYEKL. The DNA for the CDR3 is TGCGCCAGCAGCCGTTCGGACAGGGGCACTGAAGCTTTCTTT. Translated: CASSRSDRGTEAFF.

The chain uses TRBV9 and TRBJ1-3, with 8 nucleotides matching TRBD1. Unmatched junction bases numbered 11, after V lost 4 bases and J lost 5 bases. The CDR3 sequence is 16 residues long. Germline V gene lookup returns CDR1 SGDLS and CDR2 YYNGEE. For the CDR3, the DNA is TGTGCCAGCAGCACCCTCGCCCGACAGGGGAGAAACACCATATATTTT. Encoded protein: CASSTLARQGRNTIYF. Full variable domain (missing parts from reference TRBV9 and TRBJ1-3): DSGVTQTPKHLITATGQRVTLRCSPRSGDLSVYWYQQSLDQGLQFLIQYYNGEERAKGNILERFSAQQFPDLHSELNLSSLELGDSALYFCASSTLARQGRNTIYFGEGSWLTVV.

The J gene is TRBJ2-3, the V gene TRBV7-9; D is undetermined. Trimming left V 1 base short and J 1 base short, with 12 bases between. The V gene's germline CDR1 is SEHNR and CDR2 FQNEAQ (reference sequence). The CDR3 extends over 16 amino acids. In DNA form, the CDR3 reads TGTGCCAGCAGCTTAGGCGAGACTGAACGCACAGATACGCAGTATTTT. Its translation: CASSLGETERTDTQYF.

There are a few counts of this clone. The J gene is TRBJ1-6, the V gene TRBV18; the match to TRBD1 covers 9 bases. Trimming cost V 5 bases and J 7 bases; bases outside gene matches: 3. CDR3 length: 14 amino acids. The germline V gene encodes CDR1 KGHSH and CDR2 LQKENI. Here the CDR3 DNA reads TGTGCCAGCTCAGCGGGACAGGGCAATTCACCCCTCCACTTT. It specifies CASSAGQGNSPLHF.

The genes are TRBV28 and TRBJ2-1, with a weak D call TRBD2 (6 bases). CDR3 size: 14 residues. Germline CDR1 reads MDHEN; CDR2 reads SYDVKM. The V end was cut by 3 bases, the J end by 4 bases, with 10 bases between. The DNA for the CDR3 is TGTGCCAGCAGTTTTCGGGGGTCGTACAATGAGCAGTTCTTC. Its protein is CASSFRGSYNEQFF.

The V call is TRBV10-2, the J call TRBJ2-2, with TRBD2 as a possible D gene (6 bases). The CDR3 loop spans 14 amino acids. The germline gives CDR1 WSHSY, CDR2 SAAADI. Trimming took 5 bases from V and 2 from J, leaving 9 bases between them. CDR3 DNA sequence: TGCGCCAGCAGTCAGGCGGGAAACACCGGGGAGCTGTTTTTT. Protein sequence: CASSQAGNTGELFF.

The chain employs TRBV18 and TRBJ2-3; D unresolved. V lost 8 bases to trimming and J lost 6 bases, with 9 bases between them. Germline CDR1 reads KGHSH; CDR2 reads LQKENI. The CDR3 extends over 11 amino acids. The CDR3 sequence is CASSYPDTQYF. CDR3 nucleotides: TGTGCCAGCAGCTATCCCGATACGCAGTATTTT.

The chain is built from TRBV19 and TRBJ1-5; TRBD1 agrees at 8 bases. The length of the CDR3 is 16 residues. Per germline, CDR1 LNHDA and CDR2 SQIVND (reference sequence). The J segment lost 7 bases and the V segment lost 7 bases, leaving 15 bases of the junction unmatched. DNA for the CDR3: TGTGCCAGTACCCCCCGACAGGGGTGGGTTGGGCAGCCCCAGCATTTT. Amino acids: CASTPRQGWVGQPQHF.

The chain joins TRBV7-8 to TRBJ2-2; 11 nucleotides align to TRBD1. The V and J ends lost 4 bases and 4 bases, in that order; junction bases with no gene match: 2. This CDR3 has 15 amino acids. Per the germline V gene, CDR1 is SGHVS and CDR2 is FQNEAQ. The CDR3 DNA sequence: TGTGCCAGCAGCTCCGGGACAGGGGGCACCGGGGAGCTGTTTTTT. Its protein product is CASSSGTGGTGELFF.

The chain employs TRBV16 and TRBJ2-7, with D perhaps TRBD1 (6 bases). Germline CDR1 KGHSY, CDR2 FQNENV. The CDR3 totals 16 residues. The V end was cut by 1 base, the J end by 3 bases, with 16 bases between. DNA for the CDR3: TGTGCCAGCAGCCAATACGGCAGGGGATCTAGCTACGAGCAGTACTTC. Protein product: CASSQYGRGSSYEQYF.

The chain recombines TRBV5-1 with TRBJ1-2; 8 nucleotides align to TRBD1. Germline lookup yields CDR1 SGHRS and CDR2 YFSETQ. The CDR3 sequence is 15 residues long. Losses at the gene ends were 5 bases for V and 5 bases for J; bases not matched to a gene: 11. The CDR3 bases are TGCGCCAGCAGGGGAGGACAGGGAACTGGTTATGGCTACACCTTC. This gives the protein CASRGGQGTGYGYTF.

V is TRBV12-3 or TRBV12-4 and J is TRBJ2-7; tentatively, D is TRBD2 (6 bases). The CDR3 length is 12 residues. The V and J ends lost 3 bases and 4 bases respectively, with 7 bases between them. The CDR3 sequence: CASSFGTYEQYF. The CDR3, as DNA: TGTGCCAGCAGTTTCGGGACTTACGAGCAGTACTTC.

This chain joins TRBV7-6 and TRBJ1-6; a weak D match, TRBD1 (6 bases). The CDR3 extends over 14 amino acids. Per the germline V gene, CDR1 is SGHVS and CDR2 is FNYEAQ. The ends were cut back, 1 base at V and 7 bases at J, with 8 bases in the middle. The CDR3 nucleotides read TGTGCCAGCAGCTTAGGGACAGAGAATTCACCCCTCCACTTT. Its protein product is CASSLGTENSPLHF.

The rearrangement joins TRBV6-4 to TRBJ2-3; 15 bases fit TRBD2. The CDR3 runs 15 residues. From germline, CDR1 is MRHNA and CDR2 SNTAGT. The trim removed 4 bases at V and 5 bases at J, leaving 1 base unmatched. CDR3 sequence (DNA): TGTGCCAGCAGTGTGGGACTAGCGGGAGGAGATACGCAGTATTTT. Translation gives CASSVGLAGGDTQYF.

This clone appeared once. The J gene is TRBJ1-2, the V gene TRBV5-1; D is uncertain. Germline V lookup: CDR1 SGHRS, CDR2 YFSETQ. V was pared by 0 bases and J by 0 bases, with 3 bases between. CDR3 length equals 13 residues. In DNA form, the CDR3 reads TGCGCCAGCAGCTTGGCTGCTAACTATGGCTACACCTTC. Translation gives CASSLAANYGYTF.